The clone carrying this TCR beta chain was detected a few times. Its antigen is unknown. CDR1 is DFQATT, CDR2 SNEGSKA, per germline (reference sequence). The CDR3 length is 17 residues. V was trimmed by 0 bases and J by 0 bases, leaving 14 bases between them. This record comes from a study of post-analysis software for immune sequencing data. Study-wide results and caveats: The F measure placed samples prepared in the same batch into strongly shared clusters. Patients used roughly five TRBV segments, including TRBV5-6, TRBV5-1 and TRBV20-1, more often than controls. Patients with multiple sclerosis recorded significantly lower normalized Chao1 diversity than controls, the study found.

cDNA libraries of TCR beta carried unique molecular identifiers. TCRdb redid the calling of the PCR reads with MiXCR, one entry per CDR3 protein. The sample carries fewer than 850,000 distinct CDR3 sequences, 25% to 30% recorded once. The sequence was obtained from a girl aged 10 to 17 with multiple sclerosis. Source material: blood. This chain uses TRBV20-1 with TRBJ1-4; the D is unclear. The DNA for the CDR3 is TGCAGTGCTAGAGATCTGCGAAGTCCCTCAACTAATGAAAAACTGTTTTTT. The encoded protein is CSARDLRSPSTNEKLFF.